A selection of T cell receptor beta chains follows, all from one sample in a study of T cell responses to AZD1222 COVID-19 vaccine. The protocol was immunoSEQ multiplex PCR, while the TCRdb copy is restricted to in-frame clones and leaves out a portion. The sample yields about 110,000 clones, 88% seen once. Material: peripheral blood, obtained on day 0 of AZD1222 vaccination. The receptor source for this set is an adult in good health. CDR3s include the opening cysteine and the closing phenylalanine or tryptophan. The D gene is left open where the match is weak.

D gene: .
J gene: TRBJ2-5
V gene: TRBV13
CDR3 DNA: TGTGCCAGCAGCTTAGGGGGCAGGGGCGTTGGGGAGACCCAGTACTTC
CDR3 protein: CASSLGGRGVGETQYF

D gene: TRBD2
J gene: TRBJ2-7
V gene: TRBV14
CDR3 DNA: TGTGCCAGCAGCCATCCGGGACTAGCGGGAGGGTACGAGCAGTACTTC
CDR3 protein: CASSHPGLAGGYEQYF

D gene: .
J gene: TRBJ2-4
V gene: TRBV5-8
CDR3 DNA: TGTGCCAGCAGTCCTGGGGTTTTAGCCAAAAACATTCAGTACTTC
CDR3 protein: CASSPGVLAKNIQYF

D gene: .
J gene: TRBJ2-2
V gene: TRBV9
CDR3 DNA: TGTGCCAGCAGCACACCAGGGACCCTGGGCGGGGAGCTGTTTTTT
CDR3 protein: CASSTPGTLGGELFF

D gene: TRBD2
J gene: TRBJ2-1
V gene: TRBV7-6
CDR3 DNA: TGTGCCAGCAGCACCGGGACTAGCGGGAGCTACAATGAGCAGTTCTTC
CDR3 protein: CASSTGTSGSYNEQFF

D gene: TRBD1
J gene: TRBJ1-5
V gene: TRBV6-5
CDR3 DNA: TGTGCCAGCAGCAAGAGGGACAGTAGCAATCAGCCCCAGCATTTT
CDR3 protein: CASSKRDSSNQPQHF

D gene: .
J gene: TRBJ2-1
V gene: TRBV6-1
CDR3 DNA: TGTGCCAGCAGTGAAGATGGCGGGACCTACAATGAGCAGTTCTTC
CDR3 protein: CASSEDGGTYNEQFF

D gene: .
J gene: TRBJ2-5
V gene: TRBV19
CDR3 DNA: TGTGCCAGTAATATAACCGGGACGGCAGAGACCCAGTACTTC
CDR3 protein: CASNITGTAETQYF

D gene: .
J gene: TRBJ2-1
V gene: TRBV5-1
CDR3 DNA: TGCGCCAGCAGCTTGTTTGAGCCTCGGGACGAGCAGTTCTTC
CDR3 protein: CASSLFEPRDEQFF

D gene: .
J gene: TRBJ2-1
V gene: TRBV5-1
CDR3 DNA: TGCGCCAGCAGCTTGGCCGACATAAACAATGAGCAGTTCTTC
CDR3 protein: CASSLADINNEQFF